A single sample gave rise to the 25 T cell receptor beta chains below, sequenced in a study of cytomegalovirus exposure and HLA in healthy donors. Amplification used 60 Vbeta primers and 13 Jbeta primers. TCRdb's copy holds only in-frame clones and misses some; the assay was immunoSEQ multiplex PCR. The data contain about 43,000 clones, about 60% of them singletons. The sample was PBMCs. The receptor set was obtained from a man aged 55 to 70 in good health and CMV-seropositive.

This clone was counted a few times. The chain recombines TRBV7-2 with TRBJ1-1, with D possibly matching TRBD1 (5 bases). The CDR3 is 18 residues long. Trimming took off 2 bases at V and 0 bases at J, with 19 bases between the two ends. Germline V lookup: CDR1 SGHTA, CDR2 FQGNSA. The CDR3 reads CASSLKSAGWIMNTEAFF. The CDR3 DNA reads TGTGCCAGCAGCTTAAAGTCGGCAGGGTGGATCATGAACACTGAAGCTTTCTTT.

The chain joins TRBV25-1 to TRBJ2-2; D possibly corresponds to TRBD1 (5 bases). The length of the CDR3 is 15 residues. V was pared by 3 bases and J by 1 base, with 9 bases between. Germline assignment: CDR1 MGHDK and CDR2 SYGVNS. The CDR3 protein is CASSEPTGNTGELFF. CDR3 nucleotide sequence: TGTGCCAGCAGTGAGCCCACAGGGAACACCGGGGAGCTGTTTTTT.

The chain couples TRBV4-3 to TRBJ2-5; TRBD2 is a possible D gene (5 bases). Germline V CDR1 and CDR2: LGHNA, YSLEER. This CDR3 has 17 residues. Trimming took off 0 bases at V and 4 bases at J, with 18 bases between the two ends. CDR3 DNA: TGCGCCAGCAGCCAAGATTACCTACCGGGAATACGAGAGACCCAGTACTTC. As protein: CASSQDYLPGIRETQYF.

The V and J genes are TRBV19 and TRBJ2-2, with TRBD1 matching over 10 bases. With 7 bases clipped from V and 7 bases from J, the junction kept 9 bases outside the gene matches. The germline V gene encodes CDR1 LNHDA and CDR2 SQIVND (reference sequence). This CDR3 has 15 residues. The CDR3 spells CASTPGQGFGGELFF. The CDR3 nucleotides read TGTGCCAGTACCCCGGGACAGGGGTTCGGCGGGGAGCTGTTTTTT. Full variable domain (missing parts from reference TRBV19 and TRBJ2-2): DGGITQSPKYLFRKEGQNVTLSCEQNLNHDAMYWYRQDPGQGLRLIYYSQIVNDFQKGDIAEGYSVSREKKESFPLTVTSAQKNPTAFYLCASTPGQGFGGELFFGEGSRLTVL.

This clone was observed a handful of times. The chain has TRBV7-9 and TRBJ1-3, with a weak D call TRBD1 (5 bases). V was clipped by 0 bases and J by 0 bases, with 9 bases between them. This CDR3 has 16 amino acids. Germline V gene sequence: CDR1 SEHNR, CDR2 FQNEAQ (reference sequence). CDR3 coding DNA: TGTGCCAGCAGCTTAGCAACCAGGGTCTCTGGAAACACCATATATTTT. This translates into CASSLATRVSGNTIYF.

A few counts support this clone. The chain links TRBV10-3 to TRBJ1-4; D is ambiguous. Trimming removed 0 bases from V and 8 bases from J, with 7 bases in between. There are 13 residues in the CDR3. In germline, CDR1 is ENHRY, CDR2 SYGVKD. CDR3 sequence: CAISESTEEKLFF. CDR3 coding DNA: TGTGCCATCAGTGAGTCGACTGAGGAAAAACTGTTTTTT.

The rearrangement joins TRBV4-2 to TRBJ1-2, with 8 bases matching TRBD1. CDR1 is LGHNA, CDR2 YNFKEQ, per germline. This CDR3 spans 14 amino acids. Unmatched junction bases numbered 4, after V lost 1 base and J lost 6 bases. CDR3 nucleotides: TGTGCCAGCAGCCAAGTCGACAGGGGAAATGGCTACACCTTC. The encoded protein is CASSQVDRGNGYTF.

The chain links TRBV7-2 to TRBJ1-2; 8 bases line up with TRBD1. The J segment lost 6 bases and the V segment lost 5 bases, leaving 5 bases of the junction unmatched. The CDR3 totals 13 residues. From germline, CDR1 is SGHTA and CDR2 FQGNSA. In DNA form, the CDR3 reads TGTGCCAGCAGCACCGCAGGGGGCGATGGCTACACCTTC. This codes for CASSTAGGDGYTF.

V gene TRBV10-2 combines with J gene TRBJ2-7; D possibly corresponds to TRBD1 (7 bases). Trimming removed 5 bases from V and 4 bases from J, with 12 bases in between. Germline loops: CDR1 WSHSY, CDR2 SAAADI. This CDR3 region has 13 residues. CDR3 sequence reads: CASSTGDSYEQYF. CDR3 DNA sequence: TGCGCCAGCAGTACAGGGGACTCTTACGAGCAGTACTTC.

The chain carries TRBV7-3 and TRBJ2-1; tentative D call: TRBD2 (6 bases). Germline-derived CDR1 and CDR2 are SGHTA and FQGTGA. Trimming cost V 1 base and J 8 bases, with 18 bases left between them. CDR3 length equals 16 residues. CDR3 residues: CASSLMEGPPGDEQFF. The CDR3, as DNA: TGTGCCAGCAGCTTAATGGAGGGACCCCCTGGGGATGAGCAGTTCTTC. The variable domain in full, completed from reference TRBV7-3 and TRBJ2-1, reads GAGVSQTPSNKVTEKGKYVELRCDPISGHTALYWYRQSLGQGPEFLIYFQGTGAADDSGLPNDRFFAVRPEGSVSTLKIQRTERGDSAVYLCASSLMEGPPGDEQFFGPGTRLTVL.

This clone was detected a few times. The chain has TRBV29-1 and TRBJ2-3; tentative D call: TRBD1 (5 bases). CDR3 size: 13 residues. V was cut by 2 bases and J by 4 bases, with 10 bases left in between. Germline loops: CDR1 SQVTM, CDR2 ANQGSEA. CDR3 DNA: TGCAGCGTTGAATCGACAGTTTCAGATACGCAGTATTTT. This translates into CSVESTVSDTQYF.

V usage is TRBV15 and J usage is TRBJ2-3, with 7 bases aligning to TRBD2. CDR3 size: 17 residues. V gave up 1 base and J gave up 2 bases; unmatched junction bases: 9. Germline V gives CDR1 LNHNV, CDR2 YYDKDF (reference sequence). CDR3: CATSRGGGRDYTDTQYF. CDR3 coding DNA: TGTGCCACCAGCAGAGGGGGCGGGCGGGACTACACAGATACGCAGTATTTT.

This clone was counted between two and nine times. The chain couples TRBV28 to TRBJ1-5, with D possibly matching TRBD1 (6 bases). V lost 2 bases, J lost 2 bases, and 10 bases lay in between. Germline CDR1 reads MDHEN; CDR2 reads SYDVKM. This CDR3 spans 15 amino acids. The CDR3 DNA reads TGTGCCAGCAGTTTACAGGGGCCCCGCAATCAGCCCCAGCATTTT. Translation gives CASSLQGPRNQPQHF.

The gene calls are TRBV7-2 and TRBJ1-4; TRBD1 agrees at 8 bases. Unmatched junction bases numbered 4, after V lost 1 base and J lost 6 bases. CDR1 and CDR2 (germline): SGHTA, FQGNSA. The CDR3 runs 15 residues. The CDR3 DNA follows: TGTGCCAGCAGCTTAGGGTCAGGGGGCTATGAAAAACTGTTTTTT. It specifies CASSLGSGGYEKLFF.

The rearrangement links TRBV5-6 to TRBJ2-1; no firm D call. Germline V gene sequence: CDR1 SGHDT, CDR2 YYEEEE. This CDR3 comprises 12 residues. Trimming stripped 2 bases from V and 7 bases from J, with 7 bases between. The DNA for the CDR3 is TGTGCCAGCAGCTTTCCGGAGAATGAGCAGTTCTTC. It specifies CASSFPENEQFF.

The chain combines TRBV7-7 with TRBJ2-1; 11 bases agree with TRBD2. V was clipped by 7 bases and J by 6 bases; unmatched bases: 11. CDR3 length: 16 amino acids. The V gene's germline CDR1 is SSHAT and CDR2 FNYEAQ (reference sequence). CDR3 sequence reads: CASTPFTSGSINEQFF. For the CDR3, the DNA is TGTGCCAGCACCCCCTTCACTAGCGGGAGCATCAATGAGCAGTTCTTC.

The genes are TRBV19 and TRBJ2-7, with 10 nucleotides matching TRBD1. Germline V gives CDR1 LNHDA, CDR2 SQIVND (reference sequence). V was pared by 3 bases and J by 4 bases, with 3 bases of the junction left unmatched. The CDR3 extends over 14 amino acids. Here the CDR3 DNA reads TGTGCCAGTAGTATTGGGACAGGGGTTTACGAGCAGTACTTC. Amino acids: CASSIGTGVYEQYF.

About this clone itself: An end of the junction differs from the germline gene, which may be a read error. The CDR3 is CSVVLVNSGANVLAF. For the CDR3, the DNA is TGCAGCGTTGTATTGGTGAACTCTGGGGCCAACGTCCTGGCTTTC. This chain uses TRBV29-1 with TRBJ2-6; tentatively, D is TRBD1 (5 bases). The germline V gene encodes CDR1 SQVTM and CDR2 ANQGSEA. There are 15 residues in the CDR3.

This clone was seen a handful of times. The rearrangement uses TRBV6-5 and TRBJ2-1; D ambiguous. The length of the CDR3 is 13 residues. CDR1 is MNHEY and CDR2 is SVGAGI in the germline V gene. V lost 6 bases, J lost 6 bases, and 12 bases lay in between. CDR3 nucleotides: TGTGCCAGCAGGCGCGGCGGCCCCAATGAGCAGTTCTTC. It encodes CASRRGGPNEQFF.

The chain carries TRBV11-3 and TRBJ2-1, with a tentative D call TRBD2 (5 bases). V lost 1 base and J 7 bases, leaving 5 bases between the germline ends. Looked up from germline, CDR1 is SGHNT and CDR2 is YENEEA. The CDR3 consists of 12 residues. CDR3 sequence reads: CASSLGENEQFF. The CDR3, as DNA: TGTGCCAGCAGCTTAGGGGAGAATGAGCAGTTCTTC.

The rearrangement joins TRBV28 to TRBJ1-5; D unclear. Germline V gene data show CDR1 as MDHEN and CDR2 as SYDVKM. CDR3 length: 13 amino acids. The V end lost 6 bases, the J end lost 5 bases, and 11 bases lay between the germline ends. Here the CDR3 reads CASRREQYQPQHF. The DNA of the CDR3 is TGTGCCAGCAGAAGGGAGCAGTATCAGCCCCAGCATTTT.

The rearrangement uses TRBV30 and TRBJ1-2; TRBD1 matches at 7 bases. The trim removed 2 bases at V and 11 bases at J, leaving 8 bases unmatched. The CDR3 loop spans 12 amino acids. Germline CDR1 reads GTSNPN; CDR2 reads SVGIG (reference sequence). The chain's CDR3 is CAWSIGGRRYTF. The CDR3 coding sequence is TGTGCCTGGAGTATAGGGGGCCGGCGGTACACCTTC.

The V call is TRBV18, the J call TRBJ1-1, with D perhaps TRBD1 (6 bases). The CDR3 covers 16 residues. CDR1 and CDR2 (germline): KGHSH, LQKENI. The V end was cut by 3 bases, the J end by 2 bases, with 16 bases between. Written as DNA, the CDR3 is TGTGCCAGCTCACCGAACCCAGGGGCGGTTAACACTGAAGCTTTCTTT. Residues: CASSPNPGAVNTEAFF.

The chain carries TRBV29-1 and TRBJ2-3; 8 positions match TRBD2. The CDR3 loop spans 15 amino acids. The germline V gene encodes CDR1 SQVTM and CDR2 ANQGSEA. The trim removed 7 bases at V and 5 bases at J, leaving 14 bases unmatched. The CDR3 sequence: CSATGTRLGGDTQYF. CDR3 in DNA: TGCAGCGCCACCGGGACTAGACTGGGTGGAGATACGCAGTATTTT.

This clone has just a few counts. The chain links TRBV7-6 to TRBJ1-3; D perhaps matches TRBD1 (6 bases). V lost 1 base and J lost 0, with 16 bases in between. The CDR3 is made up of 18 amino acids. Germline CDR1 and CDR2: SGHVS and FNYEAQ. In DNA form, the CDR3 reads TGTGCCAGCAGCTTAGAACCTCCGACAGGAACCTCTGGAAACACCATATATTTT. Translated: CASSLEPPTGTSGNTIYF. Full variable domain (missing parts from reference TRBV7-6 and TRBJ1-3): GAGVSQSPRYKVTKRGQDVALRCDPISGHVSLYWYRQALGQGPEFLTYFNYEAQQDKSGLPNDRFSAERPEGSISTLTIQRTEQRDSAMYRCASSLEPPTGTSGNTIYFGEGSWLTVV.